The clone carrying this TCR beta chain showed up just a few times. Antigen: not known. This specimen belongs to a study of OX40 agonist ivuxolimab in advanced cancers. For the study at large: Patients received the agonistic anti-OX40 (CD134) antibody ivuxolimab.

Measured with immunoSEQ multiplex PCR; TCRdb has only the in-frame clones, and not every one. This table holds roughly 70,000 clones, approximately 80% found once. Anyone with autoimmune disease history or systemic immunosuppression was excluded. Germline V gene data show CDR1 as SQVTM and CDR2 as ANQGSEA. This CDR3 spans 11 amino acids. Study outcomes and limitations: Low levels of normalized T-cell clonal expansion also appeared in some nonresponders. In the 0.1 to 3.0 mg/kg range, CD4+ and CD8+ blood T cells had expanded clonally by week 6.

This clonotype was obtained from an adult with an advanced solid tumor such as melanoma, head and neck, liver or kidney cancer. The chain has TRBV29-1 and TRBJ2-7; 7 bases are a match to TRBD1. The input for sequencing was CD4+ or CD8+ T cells sorted from blood, taken in a trial of the OX40 agonist ivuxolimab. The CDR3 protein is CVGTEGYEQYV. The CDR3 DNA sequence: TGCGTCGGGACAGAGGGTTACGAGCAGTACGTC.